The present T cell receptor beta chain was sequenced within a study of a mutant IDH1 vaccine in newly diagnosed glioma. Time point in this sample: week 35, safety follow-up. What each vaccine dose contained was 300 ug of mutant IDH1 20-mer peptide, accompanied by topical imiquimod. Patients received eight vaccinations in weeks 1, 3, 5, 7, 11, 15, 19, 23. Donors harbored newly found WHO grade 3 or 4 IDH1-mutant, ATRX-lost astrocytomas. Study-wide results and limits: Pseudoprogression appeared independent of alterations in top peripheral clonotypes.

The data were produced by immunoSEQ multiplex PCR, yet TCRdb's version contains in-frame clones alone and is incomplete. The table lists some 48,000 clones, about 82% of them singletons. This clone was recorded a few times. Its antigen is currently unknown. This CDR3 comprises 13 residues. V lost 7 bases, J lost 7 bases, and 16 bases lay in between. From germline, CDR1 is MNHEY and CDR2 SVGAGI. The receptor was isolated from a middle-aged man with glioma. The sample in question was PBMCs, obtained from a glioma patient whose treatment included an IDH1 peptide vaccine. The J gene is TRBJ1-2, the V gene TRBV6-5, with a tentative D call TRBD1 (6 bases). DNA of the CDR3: TGTGCCAGCACCCTAGGGGGGGTCTCTGGCTACACCTTC. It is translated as CASTLGGVSGYTF.